This T cell receptor beta chain was sequenced in a study of T cells after yellow fever vaccination. Note on this clonotype: What it binds is not known.

The CDR3 has 10 residues. V lost 10 bases, J lost 3 bases, and 6 bases lay in between. Germline V gene data show CDR1 as LNHDA and CDR2 as SQIVND (reference sequence). General study results and limits: A weaker secondary response peaked on day 5, the primary on day 15. Abundant bulk-population clonotypes could contaminate the FACS-sorted repertoires. Most primary-vaccination clones recurred post-booster (approximately 95% CD4, roughly 91% CD8).

TCR cDNA was made by 5'RACE template switching, adding a universal primer site and UMIs. TCRdb re-called the 5' RACE reads through MiXCR, storing one row per CDR3 protein. This repertoire shows some 300,000 distinct CDR3 sequences, about 10% found once; its top ten account for about 3%. The V and J genes are TRBV19 and TRBJ1-1, with D hard to call. This clonotype was obtained from a young man who received the YFV17D yellow fever vaccine. Sequenced material: CD4+ T cells sorted from PBMCs, taken 45 days after the yellow fever booster vaccination. CDR3: CATFDTEAFF. The CDR3 DNA follows: TGTGCCACCTTTGACACTGAAGCTTTCTTT.